The next 25 T cell receptor beta chains were all read from a single sample in a study of identical twins. TCRdb re-analysed the 5' RACE reads in MiXCR, keeping a single row per CDR3 protein. The table shows 600,000 to 850,000 distinct CDR3 sequences, with 18% occurring only once. The sample was also reused in another study, on T cells expressing NK-cell markers.

The sample taken for sequencing was PBMCs. Receptor source: a woman under 30 in good health.

This clonotype has only a few counts. The V and J genes are TRBV5-1 and TRBJ2-5; D is possibly TRBD1 or TRBD2 (6 bases each). The CDR3 spans 16 residues. Looked up from germline, CDR1 is SGHRS and CDR2 is YFSETQ. The ends were cut back, 2 bases at V and 5 bases at J, with 19 bases in the middle. The CDR3 DNA sequence: TGCGCCAGCAGCTTTGTGTTCGGGGGCGAAAAGGAGACCCAGTACTTC. It specifies CASSFVFGGEKETQYF.

This clonotype was counted between two and nine times. V and J are TRBV15 and TRBJ2-2; D is perhaps TRBD1 (5 bases). V was trimmed by 5 bases and J by 9 bases, leaving 13 bases between them. CDR1 LNHNV and CDR2 YYDKDF come from the germline V gene (reference sequence). The CDR3 length is 13 residues. CDR3 nucleotide sequence: TGTGCCACCAGCGCTGACAGTCACCGGGAGCTGTTTTTT. As protein: CATSADSHRELFF.

This clonotype was seen a handful of times. V gene TRBV7-2 combines with J gene TRBJ1-1; a possible D gene is TRBD1 (6 bases). The CDR3 totals 14 residues. V lost 6 bases to trimming and J lost 2 bases, with 13 bases between them. Germline CDR1 is SGHTA and CDR2 is FQGNSA. The CDR3 region is CASSWTDTNTEAFF. The CDR3 DNA sequence: TGTGCCAGCAGTTGGACAGATACTAACACTGAAGCTTTCTTT.

The chain couples TRBV9 to TRBJ1-1, with D perhaps TRBD1 (5 bases). CDR3 length equals 14 residues. In germline, CDR1 is SGDLS, CDR2 YYNGEE. The V gene lost 4 bases and the J gene lost 4 bases, with 14 bases spanning the gap. The DNA for the CDR3 is TGTGCCAGCAGCAGTGGTCCGGGGGGCACTGAAGCTTTCTTT. Protein: CASSSGPGGTEAFF.

The rearrangement uses TRBV5-1 and TRBJ2-7; 7 bases agree with TRBD2. The CDR3 is 16 amino acids. The germline V gene encodes CDR1 SGHRS and CDR2 YFSETQ. V gave up 1 base and J gave up 2 bases; unmatched junction bases: 9. CDR3 in amino acids: CASSLSASGVTYEQYF. DNA for the CDR3: TGCGCCAGCAGCTTGAGTGCCAGCGGGGTTACCTACGAGCAGTACTTC.

A few counts support this clonotype. The V call is TRBV20-1, the J call TRBJ1-2; D gene ambiguous. Germline V lookup: CDR1 DFQATT, CDR2 SNEGSKA (reference sequence). Trimming stripped 5 bases from V and 4 bases from J, with 14 bases between. The length of the CDR3 is 13 residues. Written as DNA, the CDR3 is TGCAGTGCTGAAACGCCAGGCGGCTATGGCTACACCTTC. Protein: CSAETPGGYGYTF.

In this sample, this clonotype turned up a few times. This rearrangement joins TRBV9 to TRBJ2-5; no reliable D call. V lost 2 bases to trimming and J lost 2 bases, with 10 bases between them. The CDR3 has 14 amino acids. Germline loops: CDR1 SGDLS, CDR2 YYNGEE. CDR3 in DNA: TGTGCCAGCAGCGTCCGTGGTCAGCAAGAGACCCAGTACTTC. It codes for CASSVRGQQETQYF.

DNA for the CDR3: TGCAGTGCTAGAGGAGTTGAGCAGTTCTTC. Protein product: CSARGVEQFF. The chain carries TRBV20-1 and TRBJ2-1; D unresolved. The ends were cut back, 1 base at V and 9 bases at J, with 4 bases in the middle. Germline CDR1 and CDR2: DFQATT and SNEGSKA (reference sequence). The CDR3 is 10 amino acids.

The rearrangement uses TRBV3-1 and TRBJ2-7; perhaps TRBD2 as D (5 bases). Per germline, CDR1 LGHDT and CDR2 YNNKEL (reference sequence). V lost 2 bases to trimming and J lost 3 bases, with 14 bases between them. The CDR3 has 15 amino acids. CDR3 bases: TGTGCCAGCAGCCAAAGTGGAGGCAACCTCTACGAGCAGTACTTC. The encoded protein is CASSQSGGNLYEQYF.

The chain joins TRBV9 to TRBJ1-2, with 8 bases lining up with TRBD1. V shed 0 bases, J shed 4 bases, and the junction held 2 bases outside the gene matches. This CDR3 comprises 14 residues. CDR1 is SGDLS, CDR2 YYNGEE, per germline. The CDR3 reads CASSVGQGIYGYTF. DNA for the CDR3: TGTGCCAGCAGCGTAGGACAGGGGATCTATGGCTACACCTTC. Filled out from reference TRBV9 and TRBJ1-2, the complete variable domain reads DSGVTQTPKHLITATGQRVTLRCSPRSGDLSVYWYQQSLDQGLQFLIQYYNGEERAKGNILERFSAQQFPDLHSELNLSSLELGDSALYFCASSVGQGIYGYTFGSGTRLTVV.

The chain has TRBV7-9 and TRBJ2-3, with 9 bases aligning to TRBD2. The V segment lost 4 bases and the J segment 2 bases; nucleotides outside the gene matches: 4. CDR1 SEHNR and CDR2 FQNEAQ come from the germline V gene (reference sequence). This CDR3 has 15 amino acids. CDR3 in amino acids: CASSSRLAATDTQYF. The CDR3 bases are TGTGCCAGCAGCTCGCGACTAGCGGCCACAGATACGCAGTATTTT.

This clonotype came up a few times. The rearrangement joins TRBV29-1 to TRBJ1-2; D unclear. Germline-derived CDR1 and CDR2 are SQVTM and ANQGSEA. Trimming shortened V by 0 bases and J by 4 bases, and 12 bases separated the two germline ends. The CDR3 totals 14 residues. The CDR3 protein is CSVEDWARAYGYTF. In nucleotides, the CDR3 is TGCAGCGTTGAAGATTGGGCCCGCGCCTATGGCTACACCTTC.

The chain combines TRBV6-6 with TRBJ2-1, with D perhaps TRBD1 (6 bases). The CDR3 loop spans 13 amino acids. Trimming cost V 6 bases and J 14 bases, with 20 bases left between them. Germline lookup yields CDR1 MNHNY and CDR2 SVGAGI (reference sequence). The DNA for the CDR3 is TGTGCCAGCAGGGAAAATACAGGGAGAGGGGAGTTCTTC. The encoded protein is CASRENTGRGEFF.

V gene TRBV5-1 combines with J gene TRBJ1-6; TRBD1 matches at 9 bases. The CDR3 sequence is 14 residues long. With V trimmed by 3 bases and J by 7 bases, 2 bases remained unmatched. The germline V gene has CDR1 SGHRS and CDR2 YFSETQ. CDR3 protein: CASSSQGANSPLHF. CDR3 DNA: TGCGCCAGCAGCTCACAGGGGGCGAATTCACCCCTCCACTTT.

The CDR3 region is CSVDVAGDNYGYTF. DNA for the CDR3: TGCAGCGTTGACGTGGCAGGGGATAACTATGGCTACACCTTC. The chain is built from TRBV29-1 and TRBJ1-2, with D possibly TRBD1 on 6 matching bases. Trimming left V 3 bases short and J 1 base short, with 12 bases between. Germline V gene data show CDR1 as SQVTM and CDR2 as ANQGSEA. This CDR3 region has 14 residues.

The sample holds a few counts of this clonotype. The rearrangement joins TRBV7-7 to TRBJ2-1; D gene ambiguous. The germline CDR1 and CDR2 sequences are SSHAT and FNYEAQ (reference sequence). This CDR3 contains 13 residues. Trimming pared 6 bases from V and 4 bases from J, leaving 10 bases between. The CDR3 DNA sequence: TGTGCCAGCAGTCCTATAGGGTACAATGAGCAGTTCTTC. Protein product: CASSPIGYNEQFF.

Of note for this clonotype: With a much larger clone just one base away, this may be a read error. The CDR3 spells CASSQRQIIEAFF. DNA for the CDR3: TGTGCCAGCAGCCAGCGTCAGATTATAGAAGCTTTCTTT. The chain recombines TRBV3-1 with TRBJ1-1, with unresolved D. V gave up 3 bases and J gave up 8 bases, with 13 bases separating them. This CDR3 has 13 residues. Germline CDR1 is LGHDT and CDR2 is YNNKEL (reference sequence).

This clonotype occurred a few times. V gene TRBV5-1 combines with J gene TRBJ1-2, with D maybe TRBD1 (6 bases). Deletions cut 4 bases from V and 6 bases from J, with 13 bases between. The CDR3 runs 13 residues. Germline V lookup: CDR1 SGHRS, CDR2 YFSETQ. The DNA of the CDR3 is TGCGCCAGCAGCGTTGAGGGGGGTCATGGCTACACCTTC. Amino acids: CASSVEGGHGYTF.

This clonotype was seen more than once but under ten times. CDR3 protein: CASKGLDQDTQYF. The CDR3 DNA reads TGTGCCAGTAAGGGGCTAGATCAAGATACGCAGTATTTT. The V call is TRBV14, the J call TRBJ2-3, with TRBD1 as a possible D gene (5 bases). CDR1 is SGHDN and CDR2 is FVKESK in the germline V gene. The CDR3 loop spans 13 amino acids. V was cut by 9 bases and J by 5 bases, with 15 bases left in between.

This sequence joins TRBV5-6 and TRBJ1-1, with D possibly matching TRBD1 (5 bases). Trimming stripped 7 bases from V and 0 bases from J, with 13 bases between. The CDR3 is 14 amino acids. Per the germline V gene, CDR1 is SGHDT and CDR2 is YYEEEE. The CDR3 region is CASGPGTVNTEAFF. DNA of the CDR3: TGTGCCAGCGGTCCCGGGACGGTGAACACTGAAGCTTTCTTT.

The V call is TRBV9, the J call TRBJ1-5; the match to TRBD1 covers 8 bases. CDR1 SGDLS and CDR2 YYNGEE come from the germline V gene. The J segment lost 5 bases and the V segment lost 3 bases, leaving 7 bases of the junction unmatched. The length of the CDR3 is 15 residues. Written as DNA, the CDR3 is TGTGCCAGCAGCGAGACAGGGGACCCCTATCAGCCCCAGCATTTT. This codes for CASSETGDPYQPQHF.

V is TRBV6-4 and J is TRBJ2-5, with 11 bases lining up with TRBD1. J was trimmed by 5 bases and V by 2 bases; bases with no gene match: 4. The CDR3 runs 15 residues. Germline V lookup: CDR1 MRHNA, CDR2 SNTAGT. The CDR3 loop reads CASSDKGQGEETQYF. CDR3 nucleotide sequence: TGTGCCAGCAGTGACAAGGGACAGGGGGAGGAGACCCAGTACTTC.

This clonotype was seen a few times. The rearrangement joins TRBV28 to TRBJ2-3, with a weak D call TRBD1 (5 bases). The CDR3 covers 14 residues. Germline CDR1 MDHEN, CDR2 SYDVKM. V lost 4 bases and J lost 9, with 17 bases in between. The CDR3 nucleotides read TGTGCCAGCAGTTCCCTCGTGCGGACACACACGCAGTATTTT. Amino acids: CASSSLVRTHTQYF.

CDR3 in DNA: TGTGCCAGCAGCTTGGATTTGCTAGCCGAGCAGTACTTC. It encodes CASSLDLLAEQYF. The V gene is TRBV5-5, the J gene TRBJ2-7; a weak D match, TRBD2 (5 bases). The V end was cut by 0 bases, the J end by 6 bases, with 10 bases between. This CDR3 has 13 residues. The germline V gene encodes CDR1 SGHKS and CDR2 YYEKEE (reference sequence).

This clonotype showed up just a few times. The rearrangement links TRBV6-5 to TRBJ2-5; 10 positions agree with TRBD2. V was pared by 0 bases and J by 5 bases, with 9 bases of the junction left unmatched. The CDR3 loop spans 17 amino acids. Germline V gene lookup returns CDR1 MNHEY and CDR2 SVGAGI. CDR3 coding DNA: TGTGCCAGCAGTTACTCCCGGCTAGCGGGGGCTGGGGAGACCCAGTACTTC. This gives the protein CASSYSRLAGAGETQYF.